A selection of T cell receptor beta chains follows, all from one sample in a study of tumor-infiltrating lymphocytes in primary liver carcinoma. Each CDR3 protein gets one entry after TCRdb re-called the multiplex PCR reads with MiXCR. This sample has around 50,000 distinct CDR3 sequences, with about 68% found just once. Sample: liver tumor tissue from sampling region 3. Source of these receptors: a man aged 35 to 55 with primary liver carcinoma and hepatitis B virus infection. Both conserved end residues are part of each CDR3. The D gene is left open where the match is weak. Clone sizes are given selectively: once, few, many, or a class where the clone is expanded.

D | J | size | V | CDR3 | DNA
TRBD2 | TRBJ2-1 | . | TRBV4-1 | CASSQGSGEGRGEQFF | TGCGCCAGCAGCCAAGGTTCCGGGGAGGGCCGAGGCGAGCAGTTCTTC
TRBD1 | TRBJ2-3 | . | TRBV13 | CTSSLGQEYGGTQYF | TGTACCAGCAGCTTGGGACAGGAGTACGGGGGTACGCAGTATTTT
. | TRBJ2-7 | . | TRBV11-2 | CPSSLSVGISYEQYF | TGCCCCAGCAGCCTATCTGTGGGAATATCCTACGAGCAGTACTTT
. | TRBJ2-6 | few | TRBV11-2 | CASSRRTGFVSGTNVLTF | TGTGCCAGTAGCCGACGGACGGGGTTTGTGTCTGGGACCAACGTCCTGACTTTC
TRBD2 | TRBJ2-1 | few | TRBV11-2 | CASSLAGGPFNEQFF | TGTGCCAGCAGCTTAGCGGGGGGACCCTTCAATGAGCAGTTCTTC
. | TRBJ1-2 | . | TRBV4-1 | CASSQELDGQLILRGYTF | TGCGCCAGCAGCCAAGAACTAGATGGACAGTTAATTCTCCGTGGCTACACCTTC
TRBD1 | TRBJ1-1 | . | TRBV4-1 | CVSSLVLTGEMEAFF | TGCGTCAGCAGCCTAGTGCTAACAGGGGAAATGGAAGCATTCTTT
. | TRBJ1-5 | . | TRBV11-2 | CANSLGPTGTSQPQHF | TGTGCCAACAGCTTAGGCCCTACCGGGACAAGTCAGCCCCAGCATTTT
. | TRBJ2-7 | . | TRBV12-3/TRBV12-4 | CDSSLGAGSYEQYF | TGTGACAGCAGCTTAGGGGCGGGCTCCTACGAGCAGTACTTC
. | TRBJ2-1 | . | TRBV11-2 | CVGSQEYNEQFF | TGTGTCGGCAGCCAGGAGTACAATGAGCAGTTCTTC
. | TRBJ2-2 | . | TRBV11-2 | CASSLVKGNTGELFF | TGTGCCAGCAGCTTAGTTAAGGGGAACACCGGGGAGCTGTTTTTT
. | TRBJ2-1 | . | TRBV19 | CASSIDHLAVMNNEQFF | TGTGCCAGTAGTATAGATCATCTTGCAGTGATGAACAATGAGCAGTTCTTC
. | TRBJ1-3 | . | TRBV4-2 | CVSSQELSYSGNTIYF | TGTGTCAGCAGCCAAGAACTGTCATACTCTGGAAACACCATATACTTT
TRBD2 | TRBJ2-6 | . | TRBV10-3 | CAISEGEGTGANVLIF | TGTGCCATCAGTGAGGGGGAGGGGACCGGGGCCAACGTCCTGATTTTC
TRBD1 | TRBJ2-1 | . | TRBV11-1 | CASSSIIRQGTNEQFF | TGTGCAAGCAGCTCAATTATTCGACAGGGGACGAATGAGCAGTTCTTC
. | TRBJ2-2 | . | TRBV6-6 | CASSSAGPNTGELFF | TGTGCCAGCAGCTCGGCGGGGCCGAACACCGGGGAGCTGTTTTTT
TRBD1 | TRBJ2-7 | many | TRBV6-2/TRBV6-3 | CASSYPDREKGEQYF | TGTGCCAGCAGTTACCCCGACAGGGAAAAAGGCGAGCAGTACTTC
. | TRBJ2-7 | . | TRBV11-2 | CASSLILLSHEQYF | TGTGCCAGCAGCTTAATTCTCCTCTCCCACGAGCAGTACTTC
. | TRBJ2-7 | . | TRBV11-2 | CASSWSDNLQGQSF | TGTGCCAGCTCATGGTCGGACAATCTACAAGGGCAGTCCTTC
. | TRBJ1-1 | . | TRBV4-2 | CASSQTKEGTEAFF | TGTGCCAGCAGCCAAACGAAAGAGGGCACTGAAGCTTTCTTT
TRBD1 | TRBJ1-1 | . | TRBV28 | CASHSRGMNTEAFF | TGTGCCAGTCACAGCAGGGGGATGAACACTGAAGCTTTCTTT
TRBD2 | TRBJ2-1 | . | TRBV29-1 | CSDLIAGPNEQLF | TGCAGCGATCTGATAGCGGGACCTAATGAGCAGTTATTC
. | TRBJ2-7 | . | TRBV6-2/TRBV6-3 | CASTSLGTLYEQYF | TGCGCCAGCACTTCCCTCGGGACACTCTACGAACAGTACTTC
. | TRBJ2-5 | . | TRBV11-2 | CVSSLIWTAQETQYF | TGTGTCAGCAGCCTGATCTGGACAGCTCAGGAGACCCAGTACTTC
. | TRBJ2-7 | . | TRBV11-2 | CASSLTDGAYEHRF | TGTGCCAGCAGCTTAACCGACGGAGCCTACGAGCACCGCTTC
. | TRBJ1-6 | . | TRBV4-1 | CASSLDISYNSPLHF | TGCGCCAGCAGCCTAGACATCTCCTATAATTCACCCCTCCACTTT
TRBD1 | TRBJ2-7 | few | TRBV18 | CASSPGTAYEQYF | TGTGCCAGCTCACCAGGGACAGCGTACGAGCAGTACTTC
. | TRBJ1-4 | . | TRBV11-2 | CACSLEVVDEKLFF | TGCGCTTGCAGCTTAGAGGTTGTGGACGAAAAACTATTTTTT
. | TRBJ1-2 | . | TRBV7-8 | CASSLGTASYSYTF | TGTGCCAGCAGCCTAGGGACGGCCAGCTATAGCTACACCTTC
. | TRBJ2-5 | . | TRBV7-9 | CASSLNEQETQYF | TGTGCCAGCAGTTTAAATGAACAAGAGACACAGTACTTC
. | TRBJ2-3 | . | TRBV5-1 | CASSSGQQTNMQYF | TGCGCCAGCAGCTCCGGACAGCAGACAAATATGCAGTATTTT
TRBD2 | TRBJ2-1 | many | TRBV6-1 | CASTSGSSYNEQFF | TGTGCCAGCACTAGCGGCAGCTCCTACAATGAGCAGTTCTTC
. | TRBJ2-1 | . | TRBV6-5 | CANSYRGAFYNEQFF | TGTGCCAACAGCTACCGGGGAGCGTTTTACAATGAGCAGTTCTTC
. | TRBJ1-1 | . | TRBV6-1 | CASSERGMNTEAFF | TGTGCCAGCAGTGAGAGAGGGATGAACACTGAAGCTTTCTTT
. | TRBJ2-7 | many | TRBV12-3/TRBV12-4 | CASSFGTTGHEQYF | TGTGCCAGCAGTTTCGGGACGACGGGCCACGAGCAGTACTTC
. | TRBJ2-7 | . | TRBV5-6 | CASTRTCQPYEQYF | TGCGCCAGCACCCGGACATGTCAACCCTACGAGCAGTACTTC
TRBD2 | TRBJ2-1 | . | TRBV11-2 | CGSSYSSTSGRGGWFF | TGTGGCAGCAGCTACTCATCGACCAGCGGGAGGGGAGGCTGGTTCTTC
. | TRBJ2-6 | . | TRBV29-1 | CSVMTGRANALTF | TGCAGCGTGATGACAGGGAGGGCTAACGCCCTGACTTTC
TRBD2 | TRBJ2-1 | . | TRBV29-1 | CSVLKAGGPSEQF | TGCAGCGTCCTCAAAGCGGGAGGGCCAAGTGAGCAGTTC